Shown below are 6 T cell receptor beta chains from a single sample sequenced in a study of OX40 agonist ivuxolimab in advanced cancers. TCRdb's table, derived via immunoSEQ multiplex PCR, lists solely in-frame clones and lacks some. The table has approximately 80,000 clones, approximately 94% seen once. Sequencing was performed on CD4+ or CD8+ T cells sorted from blood, taken in a trial of the OX40 agonist ivuxolimab. These receptors were taken from an adult with an advanced solid tumor such as melanoma, head and neck, liver or kidney cancer.

A single count supports this clone. V gene TRBV7-9 combines with J gene TRBJ2-7; 7 bases fit TRBD1. There are 14 residues in the CDR3. V trimming: 3 bases; J trimming: 7 bases; junction bases outside the gene matches: 9. Germline CDR1 reads SEHNR; CDR2 reads FQNEAQ (reference sequence). The CDR3 bases are TGTGCCAGCAGCTTCCGGGACAGCTCGATTGAGCAGTACTTC. It is translated as CASSFRDSSIEQYF. Variable domain in full (rest from reference TRBV7-9 and TRBJ2-7): DTGVSQNPRHKITKRGQNVTFRCDPISEHNRLYWYRQTLGQGPEFLTYFQNEAQLEKSRLLSDRFSAERPKGSFSTLEIQRTEQGDSAMYLCASSFRDSSIEQYFGPGTRLTVT.

The chain couples TRBV10-2 to TRBJ2-7, with a possible D match to TRBD1 (5 bases). The length of the CDR3 is 13 residues. V was clipped by 4 bases and J by 3 bases, with 10 bases between them. The germline gives CDR1 WSHSY, CDR2 SAAADI. CDR3 bases: TGCGCCAGCAGTGTTGAGACAGTCTACGAGCAGTACTTC. Translating it yields CASSVETVYEQYF.

The chain uses TRBV29-1 and TRBJ2-6; 8 positions agree with TRBD1. The germline V gene has CDR1 SQVTM and CDR2 ANQGSEA. Trimming at V came to 7 bases and at J to 4 bases, leaving 24 bases not matched to a gene. The CDR3 runs to 20 residues. Here the CDR3 reads CSAEVSRTGNKALGANVLTF. Written as DNA, the CDR3 is TGCAGCGCCGAAGTGAGTCGGACAGGGAACAAGGCTCTGGGGGCCAACGTCCTGACTTTC.

This chain's CDR3 is CASSVEVGGHTEAFF. CDR3 in DNA: TGTGCCAGCAGCGTAGAGGTAGGGGGGCACACTGAAGCTTTCTTT. The chain employs TRBV9 and TRBJ1-1; the D gene is possibly TRBD1 (6 bases). Trimming shortened V by 0 bases and J by 3 bases, and 12 bases separated the two germline ends. The germline CDR1 and CDR2 sequences are SGDLS and YYNGEE. The CDR3 spans 15 residues. The full variable domain, rest sourced from reference TRBV9 and TRBJ1-1, is DSGVTQTPKHLITATGQRVTLRCSPRSGDLSVYWYQQSLDQGLQFLIQYYNGEERAKGNILERFSAQQFPDLHSELNLSSLELGDSALYFCASSVEVGGHTEAFFGQGTRLTVV.

In its sample, this clone was seen once. The chain combines TRBV27 with TRBJ2-1; D possibly corresponds to TRBD1 (6 bases). The CDR3 runs to 15 residues. V lost 0 bases to trimming and J lost 9 bases, with 15 bases between them. Germline V gives CDR1 MNHEY, CDR2 SMNVEV (reference sequence). This CDR3 is CASSLSGDIYVEQFF. The CDR3 DNA is TGTGCCAGCAGTTTATCGGGGGACATCTATGTTGAGCAGTTCTTC.

The chain recombines TRBV15 with TRBJ2-2, with D maybe TRBD2 (6 bases). Germline CDR1 LNHNV, CDR2 YYDKDF (reference sequence). The CDR3 runs to 17 residues. Trimming pared 0 bases from V and 2 bases from J, leaving 13 bases between. CDR3 region: CATSREEASVNTGELFF. Written as DNA, the CDR3 is TGTGCCACCAGCAGAGAGGAGGCTAGCGTAAACACCGGGGAGCTGTTTTTT.